The 2 T cell receptor beta chains given below trace back to one sample, sequenced in a study of siplizumab effects on memory and regulatory T cells. Profiling relied on immunoSEQ multiplex PCR, and the TCRdb table lists in-frame clones only, not all of them. Among tens of thousands of clones listed, roughly 97% were seen once. The sequenced material came from naive CD4+ T cells sorted from blood. The receptor source for this set is a human donor in good health.

Only one count was recorded for this clone. The chain carries TRBV5-1 and TRBJ2-7; 10 bases match TRBD1. Losses at the gene ends were 0 bases for V and 4 bases for J; bases not matched to a gene: 7. The CDR3 has 16 amino acids. Germline V gene data show CDR1 as SGHRS and CDR2 as YFSETQ. The CDR3 sequence is CASSLAGDRGIYEQYF. The CDR3 DNA sequence: TGCGCCAGCAGCTTGGCTGGGGACAGGGGAATTTACGAGCAGTACTTC.

The CDR3 loop reads CSVEEQPNTEAFF. CDR3 DNA sequence: TGCAGCGTTGAAGAACAGCCTAACACTGAAGCTTTCTTT. The chain recombines TRBV29-1 with TRBJ1-1; D ambiguous. The CDR3 spans 13 residues. V lost 0 bases and J lost 2, with 7 bases in between. Germline V gives CDR1 SQVTM, CDR2 ANQGSEA.